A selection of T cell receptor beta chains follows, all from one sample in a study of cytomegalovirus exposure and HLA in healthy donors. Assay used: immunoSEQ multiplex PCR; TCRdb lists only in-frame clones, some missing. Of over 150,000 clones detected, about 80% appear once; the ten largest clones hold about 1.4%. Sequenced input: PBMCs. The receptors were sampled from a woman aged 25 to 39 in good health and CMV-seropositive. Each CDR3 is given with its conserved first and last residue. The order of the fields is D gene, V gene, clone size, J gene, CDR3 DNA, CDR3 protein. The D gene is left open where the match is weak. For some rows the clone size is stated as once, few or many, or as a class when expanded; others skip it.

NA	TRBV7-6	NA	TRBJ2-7	TGTGCCAGCACCGAGGGTGGACCCTCCGACGAGCAGTACTTC	CASTEGGPSDEQYF
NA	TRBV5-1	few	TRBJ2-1	TGCGCCAGCAGCTTGGGAGGTGGCTTCCCGGTCCTCAATGAGCAGTTCTTC	CASSLGGGFPVLNEQFF
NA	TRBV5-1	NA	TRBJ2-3	TGCGCCAGCAGCTTGATCTTCGTGGCCACCACAGATACGCAGTATTTT	CASSLIFVATTDTQYF
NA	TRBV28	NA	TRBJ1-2	TGTGCCAGCTTACAGGATAACTATGGCTACACCTTC	CASLQDNYGYTF
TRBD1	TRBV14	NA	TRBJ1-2	TGTGCCAGCAGCCAAGATATGCAGGGGGTATTTGGCTACACCTTC	CASSQDMQGVFGYTF
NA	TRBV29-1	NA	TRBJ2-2	TGCAGCGCCGATAGGGGTCGGACCGGGGAGCTGTTTTTT	CSADRGRTGELFF
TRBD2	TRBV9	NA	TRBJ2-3	TGTGCCAGCAGCGCTGGGACTACCGCAGATACGCAGTATTTT	CASSAGTTADTQYF
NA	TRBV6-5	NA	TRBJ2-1	TGTGCCAGCCAGGGGCTCCCCTACAATGAGCAGTTCTTC	CASQGLPYNEQFF
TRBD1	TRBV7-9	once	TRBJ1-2	TGTGCCAGCAGCTCCAGAGGACAGGGGCATGGCTATGGCTACACCTTC	CASSSRGQGHGYGYTF
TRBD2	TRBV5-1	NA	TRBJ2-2	TGCGCCAGCAGCCCCGGGACTAGCGGAGACACCGGGGAGCTGTTTTTT	CASSPGTSGDTGELFF
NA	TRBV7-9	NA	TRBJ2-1	TGTGCCAGCAGCTTAGTGGCGGGACTGAGCTCCTACAATGAGCAGTTCTTC	CASSLVAGLSSYNEQFF
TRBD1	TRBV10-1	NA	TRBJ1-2	TGCGCCAGCAGTGAGGCGGGGGGACAGGGGGCAGAAGGCTACACCTTC	CASSEAGGQGAEGYTF
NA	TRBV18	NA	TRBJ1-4	TGTGCCAGCTCACCGGTGAGTGCAACTAATGAAAAACTGTTTTTT	CASSPVSATNEKLFF
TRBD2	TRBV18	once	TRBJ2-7	TGTGCCAGCTCATCGAACGGACTAGCGGACTACGAGCAGTACTTC	CASSSNGLADYEQYF
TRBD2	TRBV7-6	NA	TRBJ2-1	TGTGCCAGCAGCCCCGCATCTAGCGGGAGCTACAATGAGCAGTTCTTC	CASSPASSGSYNEQFF
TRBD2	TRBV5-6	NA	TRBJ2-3	TGTGCCAGCAGCTCATTAGGAGCGGGAGCGAGAGATACGCAGTATTTT	CASSSLGAGARDTQYF
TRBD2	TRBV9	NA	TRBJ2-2	TGTGCCAGCTCCAGGAGGCTAGCGGAGAACACCGGGGAGCTGTTTTTT	CASSRRLAENTGELFF
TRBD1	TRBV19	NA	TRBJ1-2	TGTGCCAGCCTCCGGGACAGGGAAGGGGCTAACTATGGCTACACCTTC	CASLRDREGANYGYTF
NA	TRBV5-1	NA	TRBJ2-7	TGCGCCAGCAGCTTCGGGGAAGTAGGCGAGCAGTACTTC	CASSFGEVGEQYF
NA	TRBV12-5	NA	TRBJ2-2	TGTGCTAGTGGTCTCCCCCCCACCGGGGAGCTGTTTTTT	CASGLPPTGELFF
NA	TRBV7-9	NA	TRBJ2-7	TGTGCCAGCAGCTTTGGGAGTTCCTACGAGCAGTACTTC	CASSFGSSYEQYF
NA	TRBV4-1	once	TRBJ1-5	TGCGCCAGCAGCCAAGGAGGTTGGATCAATCAGCCCCAGCATTTT	CASSQGGWINQPQHF
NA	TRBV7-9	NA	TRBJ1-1	TGTGCCAGCAGCATTCGACTCAGGGGTAACACTGAAGCTTTCTTT	CASSIRLRGNTEAFF
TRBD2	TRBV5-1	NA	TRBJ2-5	TGCGCCAGCAGCCCGGGGGGACTAGCAAAAGAGACCCAGTACTTC	CASSPGGLAKETQYF
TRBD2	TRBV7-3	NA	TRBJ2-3	TGTGCCAGCAGCTCCGGACTAGCGGGAGGGACTGCAGATACGCAGTATTTT	CASSSGLAGGTADTQYF
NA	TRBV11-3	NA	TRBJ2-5	TGTGCCAGCAGCACGAGCGGACCAGAGACCCAGTACTTC	CASSTSGPETQYF
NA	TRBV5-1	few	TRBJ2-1	TGCGCCAGCTACAGTGACAATGAGCAGTTCTTC	CASYSDNEQFF
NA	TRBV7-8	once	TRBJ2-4	TGTGCCAGCAGTAAATCGGGGTGGGAAAACATTCAGTACTTC	CASSKSGWENIQYF
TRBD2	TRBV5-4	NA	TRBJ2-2	TGTGCCAGCAGCTCACGGACTAGCGGAGACACCGGGGAGCTGTTTTTT	CASSSRTSGDTGELFF
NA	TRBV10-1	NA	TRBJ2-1	TGCGCCAGCAGTGAGATTCTAGCGCGGAGCTCCTACAATGAGCAGTTCTTC	CASSEILARSSYNEQFF
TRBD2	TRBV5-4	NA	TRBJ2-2	TGTGCCAGCAGCGTAGCGGGATCGGTTCCCGGGGAGCTGTTTTTT	CASSVAGSVPGELFF
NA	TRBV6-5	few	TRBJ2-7	TGTGCCAGCAGCCGTCGGGACAAGCAGTACTTC	CASSRRDKQYF
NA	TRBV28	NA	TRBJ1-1	TGTGCCAGCACCCCACCGCAGGGGCATGGGAACACTGAAGCTTTCTTT	CASTPPQGHGNTEAFF
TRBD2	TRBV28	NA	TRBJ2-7	TGTGCCAGCTCCCACCGGGGGGCCTACGAGCAGTACTTC	CASSHRGAYEQYF
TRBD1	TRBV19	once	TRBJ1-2	TGTGCCAGTAGTTCGAGGTCCCCCGGGACAGACTATGGCTACACCTTC	CASSSRSPGTDYGYTF
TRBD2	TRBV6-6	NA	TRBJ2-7	TGTGCCAGCAGTTCCGGGACTAGCGGGAAGAACGAGCAGTACTTC	CASSSGTSGKNEQYF
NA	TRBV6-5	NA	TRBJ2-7	TGTGCCAGCAGTTCCGGTGGACAGTACTACGAGCAGTACTTC	CASSSGGQYYEQYF
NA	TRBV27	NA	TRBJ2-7	TGTGCCAGCAGTTTAGGGCAGGTACACGAGCAGTACTTC	CASSLGQVHEQYF
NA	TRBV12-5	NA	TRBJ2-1	TGTGCTAGTGGTTTGGTCCAATACAATGAGCAGTTCTTC	CASGLVQYNEQFF
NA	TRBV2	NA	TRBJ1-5	TGTGCCAGCAGTGCGATACCTATTAATAGCAATCAGCCCCAGCATTTT	CASSAIPINSNQPQHF